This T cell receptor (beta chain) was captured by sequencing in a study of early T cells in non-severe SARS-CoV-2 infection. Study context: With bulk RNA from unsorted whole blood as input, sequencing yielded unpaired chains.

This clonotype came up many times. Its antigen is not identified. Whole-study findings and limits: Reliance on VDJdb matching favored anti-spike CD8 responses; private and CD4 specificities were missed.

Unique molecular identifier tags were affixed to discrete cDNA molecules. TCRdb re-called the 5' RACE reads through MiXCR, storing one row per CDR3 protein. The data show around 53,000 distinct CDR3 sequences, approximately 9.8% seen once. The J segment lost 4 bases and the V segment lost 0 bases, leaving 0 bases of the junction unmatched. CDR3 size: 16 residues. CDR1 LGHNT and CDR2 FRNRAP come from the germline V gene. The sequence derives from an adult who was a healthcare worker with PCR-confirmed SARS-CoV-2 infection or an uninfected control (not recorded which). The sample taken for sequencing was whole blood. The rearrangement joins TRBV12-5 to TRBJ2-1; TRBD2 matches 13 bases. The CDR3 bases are TGTGCTAGTGGTTTGGTACTAGCGGGAGGGTACAATGAGCAGTTCTTC. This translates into CASGLVLAGGYNEQFF.